This TCR beta chain was found in a study of CD8+CD57+ T cells in acquired aplastic anemia. CD8+CD57+ cell expansion, shown by flow cytometry, had occurred in the patients selected for sequencing. Per the germline V gene, CDR1 is ENHRY and CDR2 is SYGVKD. V dropped 2 bases and J dropped 7 bases, with 18 bases sitting between them. This CDR3 is built from 16 residues. TCR beta VDJ and CDR3 profiles were obtained from a genomic DNA template. MiXCR, run by TCRdb on the reads, gives a single entry per CDR3 protein. The data show 150,000 to 160,000 distinct CDR3 sequences, with less than 60% seen just once and about 12% held by the top ten. This clonotype was counted a few times.

The receptor comes from a human donor with aplastic anemia. This chain connects TRBV10-3 to TRBJ1-5; no clear D. The specimen was sorted CD4+, CD8+, or CD8+CD57+ T cells (not recorded which) from PBMCs. The DNA of the CDR3 is TGTGCCATCAGTGAGCGGAGACTTATGGATAGCCAGCCCCAGCATTTT. As protein: CAISERRLMDSQPQHF.